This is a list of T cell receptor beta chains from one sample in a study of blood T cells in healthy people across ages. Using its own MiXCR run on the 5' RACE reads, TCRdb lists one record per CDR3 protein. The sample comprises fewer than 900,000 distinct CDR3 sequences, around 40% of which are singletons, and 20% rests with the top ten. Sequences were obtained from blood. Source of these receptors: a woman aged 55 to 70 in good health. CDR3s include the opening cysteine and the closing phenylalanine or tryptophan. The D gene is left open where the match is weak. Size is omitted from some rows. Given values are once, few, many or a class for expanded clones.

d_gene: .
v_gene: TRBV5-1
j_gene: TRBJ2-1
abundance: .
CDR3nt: TGCGCCAGCAGCTTGATTAGGGGGTCCGATGAGCAGTTCTTC
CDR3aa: CASSLIRGSDEQFF

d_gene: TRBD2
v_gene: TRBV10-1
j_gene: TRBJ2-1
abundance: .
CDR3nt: TGCGCCAGCAGTGAAGGACTAGCGGATATGGACAATGAGCAGTTCTTC
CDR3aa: CASSEGLADMDNEQFF

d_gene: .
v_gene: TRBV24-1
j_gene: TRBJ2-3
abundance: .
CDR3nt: TGTGCCACCAGTGAAGTTTCGGATATGCAGTATTTT
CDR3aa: CATSEVSDMQYF

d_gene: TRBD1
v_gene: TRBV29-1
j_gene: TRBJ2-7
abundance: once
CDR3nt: TGCAGCGTCAAAGCATCGGGACAGCACTACGAGCAGTACTTC
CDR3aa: CSVKASGQHYEQYF

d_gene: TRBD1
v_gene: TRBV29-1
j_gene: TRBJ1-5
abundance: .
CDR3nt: TGCAGCGTACTTCCAGGGGGCGGTCAGCCCCAGCATTTT
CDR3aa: CSVLPGGGQPQHF

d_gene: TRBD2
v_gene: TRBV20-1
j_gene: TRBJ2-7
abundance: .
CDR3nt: TGCAGTGCTAGTCCGCCTAGCGGGAGTCAACATGAGCAGTACTTC
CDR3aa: CSASPPSGSQHEQYF

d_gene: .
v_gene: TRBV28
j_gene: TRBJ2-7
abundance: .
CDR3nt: TGTGCCAGCAGTTTTCTGGGATTCATGGTCTACGAGCAGTACTTC
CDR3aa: CASSFLGFMVYEQYF

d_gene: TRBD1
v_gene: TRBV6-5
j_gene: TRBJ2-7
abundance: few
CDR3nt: TGTGCCAGCAGTTACTCTTCACAGGGGGATATGAGGTGGGCCTACGAGCAGTACTTC
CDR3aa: CASSYSSQGDMRWAYEQYF

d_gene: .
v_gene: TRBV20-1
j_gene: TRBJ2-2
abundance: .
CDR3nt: TGCAGTGCTAGCGAACAGGGAGGAAGGGAGCTGTTTTTT
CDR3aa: CSASEQGGRELFF

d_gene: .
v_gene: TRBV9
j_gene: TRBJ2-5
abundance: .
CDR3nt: TGTGCCAGCAGCCCCGGAACGGGGGCGGGTTCGGGAGAGACCCAGTACTTC
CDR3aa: CASSPGTGAGSGETQYF

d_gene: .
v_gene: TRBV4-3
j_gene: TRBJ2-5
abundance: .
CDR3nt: TGCGCCAGCAGCCAAGACGGGGTGGGCTCCGGAAGGGAGACCCAGTACTTC
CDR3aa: CASSQDGVGSGRETQYF

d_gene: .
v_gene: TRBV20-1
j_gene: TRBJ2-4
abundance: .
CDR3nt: TGCAGTGCTACGTGGGTTGACATTCAGTACTTC
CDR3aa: CSATWVDIQYF

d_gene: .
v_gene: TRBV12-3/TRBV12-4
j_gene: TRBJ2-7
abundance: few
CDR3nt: TGTGCCAGCAGTTTGACAGTCGGCGGGTCCTACGAGCAGTACTTC
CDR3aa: CASSLTVGGSYEQYF

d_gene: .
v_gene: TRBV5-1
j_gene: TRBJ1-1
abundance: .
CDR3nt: TGCGCCAGCAGCTTGGTTCATCCCCCGAACACTGAAGCTTTCTTT
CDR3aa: CASSLVHPPNTEAFF

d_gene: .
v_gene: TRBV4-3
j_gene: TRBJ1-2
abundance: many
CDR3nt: TGCGCCAGCAGCCAAGATTTACACTCCTATGGCTACACCTTC
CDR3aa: CASSQDLHSYGYTF

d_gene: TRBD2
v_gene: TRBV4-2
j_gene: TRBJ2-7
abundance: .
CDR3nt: TGTGCCAGCAGCCAAGGGGAGGGTGCCTACGAGCAGTACTTC
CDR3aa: CASSQGEGAYEQYF

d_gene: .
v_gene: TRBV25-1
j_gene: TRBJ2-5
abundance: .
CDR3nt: TGCGGGAGTGGGGAACGGGAGCAGTACTTC
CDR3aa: CGSGEREQYF

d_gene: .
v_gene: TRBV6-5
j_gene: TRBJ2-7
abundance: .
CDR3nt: TGTGCCAGCATGCCGGGACATACCTACGAGCAGTACTTC
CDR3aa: CASMPGHTYEQYF

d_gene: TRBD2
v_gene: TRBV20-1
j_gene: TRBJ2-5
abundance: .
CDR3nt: TGCAGTTCTAGCGGGGACCGCCTAATTGAGCAGTACTTC
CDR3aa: CSSSGDRLIEQYF

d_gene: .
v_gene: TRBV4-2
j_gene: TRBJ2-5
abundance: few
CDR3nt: TGTGCCAGCAGCCAAGATGCGAACAGACAAGAGACCCAGTACTTC
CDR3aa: CASSQDANRQETQYF

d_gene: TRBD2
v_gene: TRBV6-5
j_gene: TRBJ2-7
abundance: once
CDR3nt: TGTGCCTCCAGGGAGCTAGCGGTTACCTACGAGCAGTACTTC
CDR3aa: CASRELAVTYEQYF

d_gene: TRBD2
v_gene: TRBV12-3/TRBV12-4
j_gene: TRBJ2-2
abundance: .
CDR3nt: TGTGCCAGCAAAACAAGGGAGGGCCGCACCGGGGAGCTGTTTTTT
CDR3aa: CASKTREGRTGELFF